This is a list of T cell receptor beta chains from one sample in a study of blood T cell repertoires in COVID-19. Assay used: immunoSEQ multiplex PCR; TCRdb lists only in-frame clones, some missing. The data show some 270,000 clones, more than 75% seen once. Source material: peripheral blood. The receptor source for this set is a man aged 35 to 55 with active or convalescent COVID-19. The CDR3 runs from the conserved cysteine through the conserved F or W. Fields, in order: clone size, J gene, V gene, D gene, CDR3 DNA, CDR3 protein. A D gene is named only where the DNA matches it firmly. Not every row has a clone size; where given, it reads once, few, many or a size class.

>-|TRBJ2-7|TRBV4-1|-
TGCGCCAGCAGCCAATCCGAGAGACTAGAAGTCTACGAGCAGTACTTC
CASSQSERLEVYEQYF
>-|TRBJ1-5|TRBV30|-
TGTGCCTGGAGCGGGGGGGCCACCAATCAGCCCCAGCATTTT
CAWSGGATNQPQHF
>-|TRBJ1-2|TRBV28|-
TGTGCCAGCAGTTTTCAAACTTTCTATGGCTACACCTTC
CASSFQTFYGYTF
>-|TRBJ1-4|TRBV29-1|-
TGCAGCGTCCTGAGGGGACTCGGTGAAAAACTGTTTTTT
CSVLRGLGEKLFF
>-|TRBJ1-2|TRBV18|-
TGTGCCAGCTCACCAGGGGCTATCTATGGCTACACCTTC
CASSPGAIYGYTF
>-|TRBJ1-5|TRBV5-1|TRBD1
TGCGCCAGCAGCTGGGGGACAGGCAATCAGCCCCAGCATTTT
CASSWGTGNQPQHF
>-|TRBJ2-1|TRBV7-3|-
TGTGCCAGCAGCTTATCGGGGGGCTTCGGGAATGAGCAGTTCTTC
CASSLSGGFGNEQFF
>-|TRBJ1-2|TRBV10-3|-
TGTGCCATCAGTGAGCGGAGGTATGGCTACACCTTC
CAISERRYGYTF
>-|TRBJ2-7|TRBV18|TRBD1
TGTGCCAGCTCACCAGTACCGGTGGGACAGGGAGCGCACGAGCAGTACTTC
CASSPVPVGQGAHEQYF
>-|TRBJ1-1|TRBV5-6|TRBD1
TGTGCCAGCAGCCTGGGGGACAGAGAGAACACTGAAGCTTTCTTT
CASSLGDRENTEAFF
>-|TRBJ2-7|TRBV3-1/TRBV3-2|TRBD2
TGTGCCAGCAGCCATCTCGGGACTACCTACGAGCAGTACTTC
CASSHLGTTYEQYF
>-|TRBJ2-5|TRBV5-1|TRBD1
TGCGCCAGCAGCTTGGGGACAGGGGGCGGCCAAGAGACCCAGTACTTC
CASSLGTGGGQETQYF
>once|TRBJ1-5|TRBV5-1|-
TGCGCCAGCAGTACTCCGGGACGGGAGAAGGGGCCCCAGCATTTT
CASSTPGREKGPQHF
>-|TRBJ2-7|TRBV27|TRBD2
TGTGCCAGCAGTTTATCCGTCTTTAGCGGGAGGGGAAACGAGCAGTACTTC
CASSLSVFSGRGNEQYF
>-|TRBJ2-5|TRBV11-2|TRBD1
TGTGCCAGCAGCTCCTGGACAGGGGACCAAGAGACCCAGTACTTC
CASSSWTGDQETQYF
>-|TRBJ1-1|TRBV7-8|-
TGTGCCAGCAGCTTAGTTTCAGGGGTAAACACTGAAGCTTTCTTT
CASSLVSGVNTEAFF
>-|TRBJ2-1|TRBV29-1|TRBD2
TGCAGCGTTCGCGCAACTAGCGGGTACAATGAGCAGTTCTTC
CSVRATSGYNEQFF
>-|TRBJ1-1|TRBV5-6|-
TGTGCCAGCAGCTTGCAGGACACTGAAGCTTTCTTT
CASSLQDTEAFF
>-|TRBJ1-2|TRBV9|-
TGTGCCAGCAGCGTAGCTTCCCGGGAGTCCTATGGCTACACCTTC
CASSVASRESYGYTF
>-|TRBJ2-2|TRBV28|-
TGTGCCAGCAGTTCCACGGGGAGTACGGGGTCCGGGGAGCTGTTTTTT
CASSSTGSTGSGELFF
>-|TRBJ2-7|TRBV4-1|-
TGCGCCAGCAGCCAAGTCTGGGCGGGTGGTTCCTACGAGCAGTACTTC
CASSQVWAGGSYEQYF
>-|TRBJ2-1|TRBV5-1|-
TGCGCCAGCAGCTTGTCCGGTTCCTACAATGAGCAGTTCTTC
CASSLSGSYNEQFF
>-|TRBJ1-6|TRBV18|-
TGTGCCAGCTCACCAGTAGCGGGGGACGAAAATTCACCCCTCCACTTT
CASSPVAGDENSPLHF
>once|TRBJ1-1|TRBV28|-
TGTGCCAGCAGATGGGCATTAACTCAGTCTACTGAAGCTTTCTTT
CASRWALTQSTEAFF
>-|TRBJ2-2|TRBV5-6|TRBD2
TGTGCCAGCAGGAAGACTAGCGGGAGCCCCGGGGAGCTGTTTTTT
CASRKTSGSPGELFF
>-|TRBJ1-4|TRBV19|-
TGTGCCAGTAGTATGAAGCCCCAGGGCCCTAATGAAAAACTGTTTTTT
CASSMKPQGPNEKLFF
>-|TRBJ1-2|TRBV9|-
TGTGCCAGCAGCGCTTCCGGGGGGACTAACTATGGCTACACCTTC
CASSASGGTNYGYTF
>-|TRBJ2-2|TRBV30|-
TGTGCCTGGGGTGGGACACAAGGGACCGGGGAGCTGTTTTTT
CAWGGTQGTGELFF
>-|TRBJ2-7|TRBV10-3|-
TGTGCCATCAGTTCTAGTTCTTACTCCTACGAGCAGTACTTC
CAISSSSYSYEQYF
>-|TRBJ1-2|TRBV13|TRBD1
TGTGCCAGCAGCTTGGGACAGGGAGATGGCTACACCTTC
CASSLGQGDGYTF
>-|TRBJ2-7|TRBV4-1|TRBD1
TGCGCCAGCAGCCAAGTCACCCAGACAGGGGCCTACGAGCAGTACTTC
CASSQVTQTGAYEQYF
>-|TRBJ2-5|TRBV7-7|-
TGTGCCAGCAGCTTAGCCCAGATGAAGACCCAGTACTTC
CASSLAQMKTQYF
>-|TRBJ2-5|TRBV5-6|-
TGTGCCAGCAGCTTTTTTTTTGTGGCAGGGGAAAGGGAGACCCAGTACTTC
CASSFFFVAGERETQYF
>-|TRBJ2-1|TRBV19|-
TGTGCCAGTAGTATCCCCTGGGGACATTACAATGAGCAGTTCTTC
CASSIPWGHYNEQFF
>-|TRBJ2-2|TRBV4-1|TRBD2
TGCGCCAGCAGCCCCCTTCCGAGGGCGGGGGGCACCGGGGAGCTGTTTTTT
CASSPLPRAGGTGELFF
>-|TRBJ1-3|TRBV7-6|TRBD1
TGTGCCAGCAGCTTTGGGACAGGGATATTGGACACCATATATTTT
CASSFGTGILDTIYF
>once|TRBJ2-1|TRBV11-2|TRBD2
TGTGCCAGCAGCTCAAGACGGGCGGGAGGGGTCTACAATGAGCAGTTCTTC
CASSSRRAGGVYNEQFF
>-|TRBJ1-5|TRBV4-1|-
TGCGCCAGCAGCCCAAGCGGGAGTATAAATCAGCCCCAGCATTTT
CASSPSGSINQPQHF
>once|TRBJ1-4|TRBV28|-
TGTGCCAGCGGTCGGGGGGCTCGTGAAAAACTGTTTTTT
CASGRGAREKLFF
>once|TRBJ2-1|TRBV6-2/TRBV6-3|TRBD2
TGTGCCAGCAGTTACCCTACGGGAGCGGGAGGGAACTACAATGAGCAGTTCTTC
CASSYPTGAGGNYNEQFF
>-|TRBJ1-1|TRBV4-1|-
TGCGCCAGCAGCCAAGAGGTTCGGGCAGGGACTGAAGCTTTCTTT
CASSQEVRAGTEAFF
>-|TRBJ2-7|TRBV5-1|-
TGCGCCAGCAGCTTGGAACTAGACTACGAGCAGTACTTC
CASSLELDYEQYF
>-|TRBJ1-2|TRBV18|TRBD1
TGTGCCAGCTCACGGACAGGGGGCGACTATGGCTACACCTTC
CASSRTGGDYGYTF
>-|TRBJ1-5|TRBV2|TRBD1
TGTGCCAGCAGTGAAAATCGGAACAGGGGGCCCTATAGCAATCAGCCCCAGCATTTT
CASSENRNRGPYSNQPQHF
>-|TRBJ2-1|TRBV7-9|TRBD2
TGTGCCAGCAGCTCCCGACTAGCCCCTCGTAACCATGAGCAGTTCTTC
CASSSRLAPRNHEQFF
>-|TRBJ1-2|TRBV7-8|-
TGTGCCAGCAGCTTAGGACAGCTATATGGCTACACCTTC
CASSLGQLYGYTF
>-|TRBJ1-2|TRBV19|-
TGTGCCAGTAGTAGAACCCGGGAGATCCGAAACTATGGCTACACCTTC
CASSRTREIRNYGYTF
>-|TRBJ1-1|TRBV3-1/TRBV3-2|-
TGTGCCAGCAGCACCCGAGGAGACACTGAAGCTTTCTTT
CASSTRGDTEAFF